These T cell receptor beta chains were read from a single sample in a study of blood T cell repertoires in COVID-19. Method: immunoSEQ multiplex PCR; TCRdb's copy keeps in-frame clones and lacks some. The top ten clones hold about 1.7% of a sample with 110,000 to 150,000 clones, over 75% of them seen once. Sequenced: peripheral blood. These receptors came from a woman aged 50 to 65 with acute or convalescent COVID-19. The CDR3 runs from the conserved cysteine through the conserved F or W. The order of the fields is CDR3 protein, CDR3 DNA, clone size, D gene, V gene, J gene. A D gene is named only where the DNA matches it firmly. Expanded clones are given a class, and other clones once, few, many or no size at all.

cdr3_aa: CASRGGQGAYGYTF
cdr3_nt: TGTGCCAGCCGCGGGGGACAGGGGGCGTATGGCTACACCTTC
clone_size: -
d_call: TRBD1
v_call: TRBV2
j_call: TRBJ1-2

cdr3_aa: CSVVGGPFSKGELFF
cdr3_nt: TGCAGCGTTGTGGGGGGACCCTTTTCGAAGGGGGAGCTGTTTTTT
clone_size: -
d_call: -
v_call: TRBV29-1
j_call: TRBJ2-2

cdr3_aa: CASSVGGFDGYTF
cdr3_nt: TGTGCCAGCAGCGTAGGAGGGTTTGATGGCTACACCTTC
clone_size: -
d_call: -
v_call: TRBV9
j_call: TRBJ1-2

cdr3_aa: CASSLDRAQPQHF
cdr3_nt: TGTGCCAGTAGTCTTGACAGGGCTCAGCCCCAGCATTTT
clone_size: -
d_call: TRBD1
v_call: TRBV19
j_call: TRBJ1-5

cdr3_aa: CASSPTGGEQYF
cdr3_nt: TGCGCCAGCAGCCCGACAGGGGGCGAGCAGTACTTC
clone_size: -
d_call: TRBD1
v_call: TRBV5-1
j_call: TRBJ2-7

cdr3_aa: CASTSVTGSEAFF
cdr3_nt: TGTGCCAGCACCTCCGTTACGGGGTCTGAAGCTTTCTTT
clone_size: -
d_call: -
v_call: TRBV7-9
j_call: TRBJ1-1

cdr3_aa: CASSDEGAKGYGYTF
cdr3_nt: TGTGCCAGTAGTGATGAGGGGGCGAAAGGCTATGGCTACACCTTC
clone_size: -
d_call: TRBD1
v_call: TRBV19
j_call: TRBJ1-2

cdr3_aa: CASSITTGGGEKLFF
cdr3_nt: TGTGCCAGTAGTATTACGACAGGCGGCGGTGAAAAACTGTTTTTT
clone_size: -
d_call: -
v_call: TRBV19
j_call: TRBJ1-4

cdr3_aa: CASSLGGGEGQPQHF
cdr3_nt: TGTGCCAGCAGCCTGGGGGGAGGGGAGGGCCAGCCCCAGCATTTT
clone_size: -
d_call: -
v_call: TRBV9
j_call: TRBJ1-5

cdr3_aa: CASSIDTAYNSPLHF
cdr3_nt: TGTGCCAGTAGTATAGATACGGCCTATAATTCACCCCTCCACTTT
clone_size: -
d_call: -
v_call: TRBV19
j_call: TRBJ1-6

cdr3_aa: CASRREYSNQPQHF
cdr3_nt: TGTGCCAGCAGAAGGGAGTATAGCAATCAGCCCCAGCATTTT
clone_size: -
d_call: -
v_call: TRBV2
j_call: TRBJ1-5

cdr3_aa: CASKHAGTAQETQYF
cdr3_nt: TGTGCCAGCAAGCACGCCGGGACAGCCCAAGAGACCCAGTACTTC
clone_size: few
d_call: TRBD1
v_call: TRBV6-5
j_call: TRBJ2-5

cdr3_aa: CASSLLGGTEAFF
cdr3_nt: TGCGCCAGCAGCTTGTTGGGGGGCACTGAAGCTTTCTTT
clone_size: -
d_call: -
v_call: TRBV5-1
j_call: TRBJ1-1

cdr3_aa: CASSPRQVNPYGYTF
cdr3_nt: TGTGCCAGCAGCCCGAGACAGGTCAATCCCTATGGCTACACCTTC
clone_size: -
d_call: -
v_call: TRBV7-9
j_call: TRBJ1-2

cdr3_aa: CATGAGSTDTQYF
cdr3_nt: TGTGCCACCGGGGCGGGGAGCACAGATACGCAGTATTTT
clone_size: -
d_call: -
v_call: TRBV24-1
j_call: TRBJ2-3

cdr3_aa: CASSPHVWVRHEQYF
cdr3_nt: TGTGCCAGCAGTCCACACGTTTGGGTCAGGCACGAGCAGTACTTC
clone_size: -
d_call: -
v_call: TRBV27
j_call: TRBJ2-7

cdr3_aa: CATHSGGSDTQYF
cdr3_nt: TGTGCCACTCATAGCGGGGGCTCCGATACGCAGTATTTT
clone_size: -
d_call: TRBD2
v_call: TRBV19
j_call: TRBJ2-3

cdr3_aa: CASSSGQGAYGYTF
cdr3_nt: TGTGCCAGCAGCTCGGGACAGGGGGCCTATGGCTACACCTTC
clone_size: -
d_call: TRBD1
v_call: TRBV7-3
j_call: TRBJ1-2

cdr3_aa: CATRANRGRRYGYTF
cdr3_nt: TGTGCCACCAGGGCCAACAGGGGAAGAAGATATGGCTACACCTTC
clone_size: -
d_call: TRBD1
v_call: TRBV24-1
j_call: TRBJ1-2

cdr3_aa: CASSLVTGVKEGGYTF
cdr3_nt: TGTGCCAGCAGCTTAGTCACAGGGGTGAAAGAAGGAGGCTACACCTTC
clone_size: -
d_call: TRBD1
v_call: TRBV7-8
j_call: TRBJ1-2

cdr3_aa: CASSQSTAGRIYGYTF
cdr3_nt: TGCGCCAGCAGTCAATCGACTGCAGGGAGGATCTATGGCTACACCTTC
clone_size: few
d_call: -
v_call: TRBV23-1
j_call: TRBJ1-2

cdr3_aa: CASSDSGNLWSIQYF
cdr3_nt: TGTGCCAGCAGCGATTCAGGGAATCTGTGGTCCATTCAGTACTTC
clone_size: -
d_call: -
v_call: TRBV9
j_call: TRBJ2-4

cdr3_aa: CASSLARGTYNSPLHF
cdr3_nt: TGTGCCAGCAGCTTAGCGCGGGGAACCTATAATTCACCCCTCCACTTT
clone_size: -
d_call: -
v_call: TRBV7-8
j_call: TRBJ1-6

cdr3_aa: CASSARTGNEQFF
cdr3_nt: TGTGCCAGCAGTGCCAGGACGGGAAATGAGCAGTTCTTC
clone_size: -
d_call: -
v_call: TRBV27
j_call: TRBJ2-1

cdr3_aa: CASGGGSAGTETQYF
cdr3_nt: TGTGCCAGCGGGGGAGGCTCTGCAGGGACAGAGACCCAGTACTTC
clone_size: -
d_call: -
v_call: TRBV6-5
j_call: TRBJ2-5

cdr3_aa: CASSDLAGGETQYF
cdr3_nt: TGTGCCAGCAGCGACCTAGCGGGGGGTGAGACCCAGTACTTC
clone_size: -
d_call: TRBD2
v_call: TRBV9
j_call: TRBJ2-5

cdr3_aa: CASSVGGGRAGEQYF
cdr3_nt: TGTGCCAGCAGCGTAGGTGGCGGGAGGGCGGGCGAGCAGTACTTC
clone_size: -
d_call: TRBD2
v_call: TRBV9
j_call: TRBJ2-7

cdr3_aa: CSASSGLNQPQHF
cdr3_nt: TGCAGTGCTAGTAGCGGACTCAATCAGCCCCAGCATTTT
clone_size: -
d_call: -
v_call: TRBV20-1
j_call: TRBJ1-5

cdr3_aa: CASSELSFLNSPLHF
cdr3_nt: TGTGCCAGCAGTGAACTGTCGTTCCTAAATTCACCCCTCCACTTT
clone_size: -
d_call: -
v_call: TRBV25-1
j_call: TRBJ1-6

cdr3_aa: CASKPGTSYEQYF
cdr3_nt: TGTGCCAGCAAGCCCGGGACTTCCTACGAGCAGTACTTC
clone_size: -
d_call: -
v_call: TRBV6-5
j_call: TRBJ2-7

cdr3_aa: CASSLTGPYGYTF
cdr3_nt: TGTGCCAGCAGCCTAACAGGGCCCTATGGCTACACCTTC
clone_size: once
d_call: -
v_call: TRBV28
j_call: TRBJ1-2

cdr3_aa: CASSPGHVYTEAFF
cdr3_nt: TGTGCCAGCAGCCCAGGACACGTTTACACTGAAGCTTTCTTT
clone_size: -
d_call: -
v_call: TRBV7-2
j_call: TRBJ1-1

cdr3_aa: CASSLWQGHYEQYF
cdr3_nt: TGTGCCAGCAGTTTATGGCAGGGACACTACGAGCAGTACTTC
clone_size: -
d_call: -
v_call: TRBV27
j_call: TRBJ2-7

cdr3_aa: CATLAQGRGGYTF
cdr3_nt: TGTGCCACCCTGGCCCAGGGGAGGGGTGGCTACACCTTC
clone_size: -
d_call: -
v_call: TRBV6-5
j_call: TRBJ1-2

cdr3_aa: CASSLVGTGSYEQYF
cdr3_nt: TGTGCCAGCAGCTTAGTTGGGACAGGCTCCTACGAGCAGTACTTC
clone_size: -
d_call: TRBD1
v_call: TRBV7-2
j_call: TRBJ2-7

cdr3_aa: CASGLGDRSYGYTF
cdr3_nt: TGTGCCAGCGGCCTCGGAGACAGGTCTTACGGCTACACCTTC
clone_size: -
d_call: -
v_call: TRBV6-5
j_call: TRBJ1-2

cdr3_aa: CASSQDSGTESSYNEQFF
cdr3_nt: TGCGCCAGCAGCCAAGACTCTGGGACAGAGAGCTCCTACAATGAGCAGTTCTTC
clone_size: -
d_call: TRBD1
v_call: TRBV4-1
j_call: TRBJ2-1

cdr3_aa: CASIEIMNTEAFF
cdr3_nt: TGTGCCAGCATCGAGATCATGAACACTGAAGCTTTCTTT
clone_size: -
d_call: -
v_call: TRBV2
j_call: TRBJ1-1

cdr3_aa: CASSVAPAGKDYNEQFF
cdr3_nt: TGTGCCAGCAGCGTAGCTCCAGCGGGAAAAGACTACAATGAGCAGTTCTTC
clone_size: once
d_call: TRBD2
v_call: TRBV9
j_call: TRBJ2-1

cdr3_aa: CASSRGQGTPQPQHF
cdr3_nt: TGTGCCAGCAGCCGGGGACAGGGGACACCTCAGCCCCAGCATTTT
clone_size: -
d_call: TRBD1
v_call: TRBV6-5
j_call: TRBJ1-5

cdr3_aa: CASSRGEGVNTGELFF
cdr3_nt: TGCGCCAGCAGCCGGGGGGAAGGCGTGAACACCGGGGAGCTGTTTTTT
clone_size: -
d_call: -
v_call: TRBV4-1
j_call: TRBJ2-2

cdr3_aa: CASSVIAGNGNEQFF
cdr3_nt: TGTGCCAGCAGCGTCATAGCGGGAAACGGCAATGAGCAGTTCTTC
clone_size: once
d_call: TRBD2
v_call: TRBV6-5
j_call: TRBJ2-1

cdr3_aa: CASSYGSAGHTGELFF
cdr3_nt: TGTGCCAGCAGTTACGGGTCCGCGGGGCACACCGGGGAGCTGTTTTTT
clone_size: -
d_call: -
v_call: TRBV6-5
j_call: TRBJ2-2

cdr3_aa: CASSQETTVNYGYTF
cdr3_nt: TGCGCCAGCAGCCAAGAAACCACAGTTAACTATGGCTACACCTTC
clone_size: -
d_call: -
v_call: TRBV4-1
j_call: TRBJ1-2

cdr3_aa: CASSLSGHLYEQYF
cdr3_nt: TGTGCCAGCAGTTTATCGGGACACCTCTACGAGCAGTACTTC
clone_size: -
d_call: -
v_call: TRBV27
j_call: TRBJ2-7

cdr3_aa: CASSTGGGNTEAFF
cdr3_nt: TGTGCCAGCAGCACCGGGGGGGGGAACACTGAAGCTTTCTTT
clone_size: -
d_call: -
v_call: TRBV11-2
j_call: TRBJ1-1

cdr3_aa: CASSYSSAVSTDTQYF
cdr3_nt: TGTGCCAGCAGTTACTCCTCGGCGGTTAGCACAGATACGCAGTATTTT
clone_size: few
d_call: -
v_call: TRBV6-5
j_call: TRBJ2-3

cdr3_aa: CSVVRSAHTNDTGNEQFF
cdr3_nt: TGCAGCGTTGTCCGGTCCGCACATACGAACGACACAGGCAATGAGCAGTTCTTC
clone_size: -
d_call: -
v_call: TRBV29-1
j_call: TRBJ2-1

cdr3_aa: CASSFKRGVLNEQFF
cdr3_nt: TGTGCCAGCAGTTTTAAGCGGGGGGTACTAAATGAGCAGTTCTTC
clone_size: -
d_call: TRBD2
v_call: TRBV27
j_call: TRBJ2-1

cdr3_aa: CASSLDRAGGQRADTQYF
cdr3_nt: TGTGCCAGCAGTTTAGATAGAGCGGGGGGGCAGAGAGCAGATACGCAGTATTTT
clone_size: -
d_call: TRBD2
v_call: TRBV27
j_call: TRBJ2-3

cdr3_aa: CASSIGTAATNEKLFF
cdr3_nt: TGCGCCAGCAGCATCGGGACAGCGGCAACTAATGAAAAACTGTTTTTT
clone_size: -
d_call: TRBD1
v_call: TRBV5-1
j_call: TRBJ1-4

cdr3_aa: CASSTLQGDYGYTF
cdr3_nt: TGCGCCAGCAGCACCCTACAGGGCGACTATGGCTACACCTTC
clone_size: -
d_call: -
v_call: TRBV5-1
j_call: TRBJ1-2

cdr3_aa: CSASISGSSYEQYF
cdr3_nt: TGCAGTGCTAGTATTAGCGGGAGCTCCTACGAGCAGTACTTC
clone_size: -
d_call: TRBD2
v_call: TRBV20-1
j_call: TRBJ2-7

cdr3_aa: CASSWGGHGRTYEQYF
cdr3_nt: TGTGCCAGCAGCTGGGGGGGGCATGGCCGTACCTACGAGCAGTACTTC
clone_size: -
d_call: -
v_call: TRBV7-2
j_call: TRBJ2-7

cdr3_aa: CASSLIGQGQGNTIYF
cdr3_nt: TGCGCCAGCAGCCTGATAGGACAGGGGCAGGGAAACACCATATATTTT
clone_size: -
d_call: TRBD1
v_call: TRBV5-1
j_call: TRBJ1-3